This T cell receptor beta chain was identified during a study of T cell responses to AZD1222 COVID-19 vaccine. For this clone: Its antigen is still unknown.

J lost 9 bases, V lost 5 bases, and 17 bases had no gene match. Per the germline V gene, CDR1 is SGHNT and CDR2 is YENEEA. The CDR3 runs 18 residues. Overall study results and limits: Reportedly, nearly half of unique spike TCRs recognized epitopes outside B.1.351/B.1.1.7 mutations. In a largely white British group with more females than males, clonal diversity was possibly underestimated. CD4 TCRs linked to vaccination spanned spike, dominating at 160-218 and 743-854. Only a handful of individuals given AZD1222 were seropositive at baseline.

Some clones are missing from TCRdb's copy, which holds only in-frame ones; the method was immunoSEQ multiplex PCR. The sample has nearly 55,000 clones, about 89% seen once. This chain connects TRBV11-3 to TRBJ2-1, with 12 bases that match TRBD2. The TCR was taken from an adult who received the AZD1222 COVID-19 vaccine. Sequenced material: peripheral blood, taken 28 days after the second AZD1222 dose. CDR3 protein: CASSPGRGASGRAGEQFF. The CDR3 bases are TGTGCCAGCAGCCCGGGGCGCGGGGCTAGCGGGAGGGCGGGTGAGCAGTTCTTC.